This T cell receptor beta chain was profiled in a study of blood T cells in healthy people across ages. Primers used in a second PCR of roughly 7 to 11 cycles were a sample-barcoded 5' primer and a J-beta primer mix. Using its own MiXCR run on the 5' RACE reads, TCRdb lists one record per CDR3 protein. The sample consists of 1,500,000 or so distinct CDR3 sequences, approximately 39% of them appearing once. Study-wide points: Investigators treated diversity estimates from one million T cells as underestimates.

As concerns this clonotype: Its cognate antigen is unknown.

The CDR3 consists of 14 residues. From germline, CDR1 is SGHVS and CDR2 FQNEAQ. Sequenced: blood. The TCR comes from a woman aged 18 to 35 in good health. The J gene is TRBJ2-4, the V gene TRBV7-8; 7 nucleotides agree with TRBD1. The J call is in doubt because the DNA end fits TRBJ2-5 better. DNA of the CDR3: TGTGCCAGCAGCTTAGTAACGACAGGGAGGACCCAGTACTTC. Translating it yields CASSLVTTGRTQYF.